The following is a T cell receptor beta chain sequence with its context. The data were taken from a study of blood T cell repertoires in COVID-19. Across the whole study: PBMCs, B-cell-depleted T cells, or T cells provided the cDNA or gDNA that made up the material.

V lost 1 base and J 5 bases, leaving 10 bases between the germline ends. The germline V gene encodes CDR1 SGHAT and CDR2 FQNNGV. The CDR3 is 14 amino acids. Only in-frame clones appear in the TCRdb table, and some are missing; sequencing was by immunoSEQ multiplex PCR. The sample lists around 78,000 clones, 70% to 90% occurring once. The chain recombines TRBV11-2 with TRBJ2-3; D not certain. Input material: peripheral blood. The origin of this receptor is a man over 45 with active or convalescent COVID-19. CDR3: CASSLGVGRDTQYF. CDR3 DNA sequence: TGTGCCAGCAGCTTAGGGGTGGGCCGAGATACGCAGTATTTT.